The clone carrying this TCR beta chain was recorded at least ten times. The antigen remains undetermined. The data originate from a study of neurological immune-mediated disorders. Findings and caveats of the study: No CDR3 amino acid sequences were shared by expanded clones across subjects, suggesting private repertoires in all groups.

TCRdb independently ran MiXCR on the 5' RACE reads; one entry per CDR3 protein. The sample yields 87,000 or so distinct CDR3 sequences, roughly 3.5% seen once. The length of the CDR3 is 14 residues. Germline V gene data show CDR1 as SGHVS and CDR2 as FQNEAQ. The V end was cut by 5 bases, the J end by 3 bases, with 13 bases between. This rearrangement joins TRBV7-8 to TRBJ1-1; the D gene is possibly TRBD1 (6 bases). This TCR was recovered from a woman aged 18-29 years with multiple sclerosis. Sequencing used PBMCs. The CDR3 reads CASSPRGTDTEAFF. Written as DNA, the CDR3 is TGTGCCAGCAGCCCTAGGGGGACGGACACTGAAGCTTTCTTT.